These T cell receptor beta chains were read from a single sample in a study of blood T cell repertoires in COVID-19. Here immunoSEQ multiplex PCR was the method, and the copy in TCRdb shows in-frame clones only, minus some. The sample includes roughly 180,000 clones, 70% to 90% of them seen just once. The sample consisted of peripheral blood. The origin of the receptors is a man aged 55 to 69 who had recovered from COVID-19. Both conserved end residues are part of each CDR3. The order of the fields is CDR3 DNA, CDR3 protein, V gene, D gene, clone size, J gene. The D gene is left open where the match is weak. Clone size is not always given. Where it is, it says once, few, many or a class for expanded clones.

TGTGCCAGCTCACCAAGCTTCGGGGTCCGGGACTTTTACAATGAGCAGTTCTTC CASSPSFGVRDFYNEQFF TRBV18 - - TRBJ2-1
TGTGCCAGCAGCTTCGACAGGGCACAAAATGAAAAACTGTTTTTT CASSFDRAQNEKLFF TRBV7-2 TRBD1 few TRBJ1-4
TGCGCCAGCAGCTACAGGGGTTACCACGAGCAGTACTTC CASSYRGYHEQYF TRBV5-1 TRBD1 - TRBJ2-7
TGTGCCAGCAGCTCCCAGGGGACAGGTGAATATGGCTACACCTTC CASSSQGTGEYGYTF TRBV7-2 TRBD1 - TRBJ1-2
TGTGCCAGCAGTTTTCACTCTTCGACAGGGGGCCAAGAGACCCAGTACTTC CASSFHSSTGGQETQYF TRBV28 TRBD1 - TRBJ2-5
TGTGCTAGTGGGAGGGAGGGCCGGTCACCCCTCCACTTT CASGREGRSPLHF TRBV12-5 - - TRBJ1-6
TGTGCCAGCAGGATTACAGGGTTTCCCGGGGAGCTGTTTTTT CASRITGFPGELFF TRBV2 - few TRBJ2-2
TGTGCCAGCGGGGGGGGACTAGCGCCTGAGAGGACCCAGTACTTC CASGGGLAPERTQYF TRBV25-1 TRBD2 - TRBJ2-5
TGTGCCAGCAGCCCGGGGAGGACAGGGTCTAACGGGGAGCTGTTTTTT CASSPGRTGSNGELFF TRBV5-4 TRBD1 - TRBJ2-2
TGCGCCAGCAGAGTTCCCCAGGGCCCGTGCGAGCAGTACTTC CASRVPQGPCEQYF TRBV5-1 - few TRBJ2-7
TGCGCCAGCAGCTTGTTACTAGCGGGGGCGGATACGCAGTATTTT CASSLLLAGADTQYF TRBV5-1 TRBD2 once TRBJ2-3
TGTGCCAGCAGTGAGGACAGGGTCAAAGATACGCAGTATTTT CASSEDRVKDTQYF TRBV6-4 TRBD1 - TRBJ2-3
TGTGCCAGTAGTCCCTCTAACCTTCCGGGCACTGAAGCTTTCTTT CASSPSNLPGTEAFF TRBV19 - - TRBJ1-1
TGTGCCAGCAGCTACAGGGGAGGAGGTGGCTACACCTTC CASSYRGGGGYTF TRBV5-6 TRBD1 once TRBJ1-2
TGTGCCAGCAGGGAGGGAAACACCGGGGAGCTGTTTTTT CASREGNTGELFF TRBV6-5 - - TRBJ2-2
TGTGCCTGGTTGGCCCGCAGGGGGCAGAACACTGAAGCTTTCTTT CAWLARRGQNTEAFF TRBV30 TRBD1 - TRBJ1-1
TGTGCCAGCAGCTATACTAGCGCCGCCGAGACCCAGTACTTC CASSYTSAAETQYF TRBV7-2 TRBD2 - TRBJ2-5
TGTGCCAGTCCTAGTCTTCCCACCGGGGAGCTGTTTTTT CASPSLPTGELFF TRBV19 - - TRBJ2-2
TGTGCCAGCAGCTCCGCTGGACAGAGCAATCAGCCCCAGCATTTT CASSSAGQSNQPQHF TRBV7-2 - - TRBJ1-5
TGTGCCAGCAGCAAACTAACAGGGGGCGTAGAGACCCAGTACTTC CASSKLTGGVETQYF TRBV6-2/TRBV6-3 TRBD1 - TRBJ2-5
TGTGCCAGTATTCCGGGACAGAACTTCTATGGCTACACCTTC CASIPGQNFYGYTF TRBV19 TRBD1 - TRBJ1-2
TGTGCCAGCAGCCAAGCTAATAGCTCCTACAATGAGCAGTTCTTC CASSQANSSYNEQFF TRBV3-1/TRBV3-2 - - TRBJ2-1
TGCGCCAGCAGCTTGGGATCTAGCGGGGGCCAAGAGACCCAGTACTTC CASSLGSSGGQETQYF TRBV5-1 TRBD2 - TRBJ2-5
TGTGCCAGCAGCCAAGGACTAGCGGGGGCAGAGACCCAGTACTTC CASSQGLAGAETQYF TRBV3-1/TRBV3-2 TRBD2 - TRBJ2-5
TGTGCCAGCAGCCACGGACTTTCCTACAATGAGCAGTTCTTC CASSHGLSYNEQFF TRBV11-2 - - TRBJ2-1
TGTGCCAGCAGCCAAGATGTAGGAGCGGGAGGCAGGGTCTACGGCTACACCTTC CASSQDVGAGGRVYGYTF TRBV3-1/TRBV3-2 - few TRBJ1-2
TGCGCCAGCAGCCCGACTAGTAACGAGCAGTACTTC CASSPTSNEQYF TRBV5-1 - - TRBJ2-7
TGTGCCATCAGTGAGCCGCGACAGGGGAGCTCCTACGAGCAGTACTTC CAISEPRQGSSYEQYF TRBV10-3 TRBD1 - TRBJ2-7
TGTGCCAGCAGCCGACAGGGGAGCCCGCCCTATAATTCACCCCTCCACTTT CASSRQGSPPYNSPLHF TRBV27 TRBD1 - TRBJ1-6
TGTGCCAGCAGTCTTAGGGCCGGGGGGGCCGACAGCGGGGAGCTGTTTTTT CASSLRAGGADSGELFF TRBV7-6 TRBD2 few TRBJ2-2
TGTGCCAGCTCACCACGCGGCAGGGGAGGGGATGGCTACACCTTC CASSPRGRGGDGYTF TRBV18 - - TRBJ1-2
TGTGCCAGTAGTATTGACCGCGAGCGGGCGAGGCTGTCACTACACAATGAGCAGTTCTTC CASSIDRERARLSLHNEQFF TRBV19 - - TRBJ2-1
TGTGCCAGCAGCGTACAGGGGGCAACCGGAGCTTTCTTT CASSVQGATGAFF TRBV7-2 TRBD1 - TRBJ1-1
TGTGCCAGCAGTTTCGGAGGGAGGGGGTACTTC CASSFGGRGYF TRBV12-3/TRBV12-4 TRBD2 - TRBJ2-7
TGTGCCAGCAGTTCCAAGGAACAGGGAGCCGGGGCGAACACTGAAGCTTTCTTT CASSSKEQGAGANTEAFF TRBV7-8 - - TRBJ1-1
TGCGCCAGCAGACCTACAGGAAACTCTGGAAACACCATATATTTT CASRPTGNSGNTIYF TRBV5-1 - - TRBJ1-3
TGTGCCAGCAGCTTCACAGGAGCAACTAATGAAAAACTGTTTTTT CASSFTGATNEKLFF TRBV11-2 - - TRBJ1-4
TGTGCCAGCAGCCAAGAGGTAGCGGGGGGGTTTGGGACCCAGTACTTC CASSQEVAGGFGTQYF TRBV3-1/TRBV3-2 TRBD2 - TRBJ2-5
TGCGCCAGCAGCCAAGATCCGGGGGGCGGCACCGGGGAGCTGTTTTTT CASSQDPGGGTGELFF TRBV4-3 - - TRBJ2-2
TGTGCCACCAGTGATTCCCCAGCGGGGGAGGAGGAGACCCAGTACTTC CATSDSPAGEEETQYF TRBV24-1 TRBD2 - TRBJ2-5
TGTGCCAGCAGTGTTAGGGGCACCGGGGAGCTGTTTTTT CASSVRGTGELFF TRBV2 - once TRBJ2-2
TGTGCCAGCATTCCGAGGGGGGGTGAGCCCCAGCATTTT CASIPRGGEPQHF TRBV6-5 - once TRBJ1-5
TGTGCCAGCAGTGTCGAAGCGGGGGGTGGAGATACGCAGTATTTT CASSVEAGGGDTQYF TRBV6-4 TRBD2 once TRBJ2-3
TGTGCCACCTCACTTCGGACAGGCTATGGCTACACCTTC CATSLRTGYGYTF TRBV24-1 TRBD1 few TRBJ1-2
TGTGCCAGCAGCCCGGACCCGTTGGGGGCCCTGGGCACTGAAGCTTTCTTT CASSPDPLGALGTEAFF TRBV7-2 - - TRBJ1-1
TGTGCCAGCAGCTTACCACAAGTCTCGGGCTACACCTTC CASSLPQVSGYTF TRBV11-2 - - TRBJ1-2
TGTGCCAGCAGCTTGGCAGGCAGGGGTAGGCCACCCCTCCACTTT CASSLAGRGRPPLHF TRBV5-4 - - TRBJ1-6
TGTGCCAGCAGTCAGGGCCGCTTCGAGACCTTC CASSQGRFETF TRBV27 - once TRBJ1-2
TGTGCTAGTGGTTTCCAGGGGGGCACTGAAGCTTTCTTT CASGFQGGTEAFF TRBV12-5 TRBD1 - TRBJ1-1
TGTGCCAGCAGTTTCCACCGGGTCGGGGGGGATGACAATGAGCAGTTCTTC CASSFHRVGGDDNEQFF TRBV27 TRBD2 - TRBJ2-1
TGTGCCAGCAGTTTCCGACATAGGGAGACCCAGTACTTC CASSFRHRETQYF TRBV27 - - TRBJ2-5
TGTGCCAGCAGCCATGGAGAGAAGGACTATGGCTACACCTTC CASSHGEKDYGYTF TRBV2 - - TRBJ1-2
TGCGCCAGCAGCCCTGACGGGGGGGGGCTTATGTACAATGAGCAGTTCTTC CASSPDGGGLMYNEQFF TRBV5-1 TRBD2 - TRBJ2-1
TGTGCCTGGAGTGCGGGACAGGCTATTAACTATGGCTACACCTTC CAWSAGQAINYGYTF TRBV30 TRBD1 - TRBJ1-2